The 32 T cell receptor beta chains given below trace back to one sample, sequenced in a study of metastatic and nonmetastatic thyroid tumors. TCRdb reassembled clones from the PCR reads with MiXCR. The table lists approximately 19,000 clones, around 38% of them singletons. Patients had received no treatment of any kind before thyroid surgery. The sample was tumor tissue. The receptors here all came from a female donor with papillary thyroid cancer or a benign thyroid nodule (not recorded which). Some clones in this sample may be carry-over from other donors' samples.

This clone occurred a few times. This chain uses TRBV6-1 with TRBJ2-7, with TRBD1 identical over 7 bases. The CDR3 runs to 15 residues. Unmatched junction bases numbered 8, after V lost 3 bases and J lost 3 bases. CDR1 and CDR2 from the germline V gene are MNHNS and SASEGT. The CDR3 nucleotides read TGTGCCAGCAGTGAGCAACAGGGGATCATCTACGAGCAGTACTTC. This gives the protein CASSEQQGIIYEQYF.

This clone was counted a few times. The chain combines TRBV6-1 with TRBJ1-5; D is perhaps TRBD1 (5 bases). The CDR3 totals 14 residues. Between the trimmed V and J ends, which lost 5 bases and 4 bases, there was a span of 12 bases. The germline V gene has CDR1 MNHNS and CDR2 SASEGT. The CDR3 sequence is CASSPGTENQPQHF. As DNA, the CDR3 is TGTGCCAGCAGTCCTGGGACCGAGAATCAGCCCCAGCATTTT.

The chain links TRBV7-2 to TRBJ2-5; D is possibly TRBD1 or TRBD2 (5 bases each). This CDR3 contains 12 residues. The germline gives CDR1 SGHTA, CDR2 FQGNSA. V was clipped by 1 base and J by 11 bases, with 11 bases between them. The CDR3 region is CASSLDAGTQYF. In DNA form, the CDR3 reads TGTGCCAGCAGCTTAGATGCAGGGACGCAGTACTTC.

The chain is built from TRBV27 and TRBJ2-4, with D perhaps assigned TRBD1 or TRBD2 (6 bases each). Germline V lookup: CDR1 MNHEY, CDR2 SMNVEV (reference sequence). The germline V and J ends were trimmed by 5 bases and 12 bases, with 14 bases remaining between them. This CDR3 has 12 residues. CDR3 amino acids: CASSGGQGPQYF. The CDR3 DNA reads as TGTGCCAGCAGTGGGGGGCAGGGCCCTCAGTACTTC.

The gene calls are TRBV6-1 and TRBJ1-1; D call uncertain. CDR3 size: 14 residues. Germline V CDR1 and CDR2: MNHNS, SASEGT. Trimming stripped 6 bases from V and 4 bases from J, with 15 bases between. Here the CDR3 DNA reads TGTGCCAGCAGCTCTTCGCGGGGAGTCACTGAAGCTTTCTTT. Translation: CASSSSRGVTEAFF.

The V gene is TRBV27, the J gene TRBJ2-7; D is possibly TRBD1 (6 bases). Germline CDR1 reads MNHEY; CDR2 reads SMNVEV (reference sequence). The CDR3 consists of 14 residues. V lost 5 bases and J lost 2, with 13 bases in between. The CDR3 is CASSNQGMAYEQYF. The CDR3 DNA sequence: TGTGCCAGCAGTAACCAGGGGATGGCCTACGAGCAGTACTTC.

The CDR3 sequence: CASSYSEGWGQNTEAFF. Here the CDR3 DNA reads TGTGCCAGCAGTTACTCCGAAGGTTGGGGACAAAACACTGAAGCTTTCTTT. The chain recombines TRBV6-5 with TRBJ1-1, with TRBD1 as a possible D gene (6 bases). The CDR3 is 17 residues long. The germline V and J ends were trimmed by 0 bases and 2 bases, with 16 bases remaining between them. Germline V gene lookup returns CDR1 MNHEY and CDR2 SVGAGI.

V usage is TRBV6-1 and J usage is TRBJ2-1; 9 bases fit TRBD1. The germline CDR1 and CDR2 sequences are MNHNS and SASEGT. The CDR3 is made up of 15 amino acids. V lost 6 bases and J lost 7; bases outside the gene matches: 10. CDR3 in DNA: TGTGCCAGCAGGGCGGACAGGGGCGACCGGAATGAGCAGTTCTTC. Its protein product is CASRADRGDRNEQFF.

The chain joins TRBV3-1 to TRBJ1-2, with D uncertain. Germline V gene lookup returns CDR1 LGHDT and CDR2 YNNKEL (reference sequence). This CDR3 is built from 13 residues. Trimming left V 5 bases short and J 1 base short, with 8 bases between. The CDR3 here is CASSDVNNYGYTF. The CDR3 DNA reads TGTGCCAGCAGCGATGTGAATAACTATGGCTACACCTTC.

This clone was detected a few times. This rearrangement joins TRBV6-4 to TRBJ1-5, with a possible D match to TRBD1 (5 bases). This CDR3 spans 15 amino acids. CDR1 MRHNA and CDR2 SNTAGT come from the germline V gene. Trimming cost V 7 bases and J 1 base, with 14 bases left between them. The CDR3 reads CASNGNRDSNQPQHF. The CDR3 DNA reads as TGTGCCAGCAATGGGAACCGGGACAGCAATCAGCCCCAGCATTTT.

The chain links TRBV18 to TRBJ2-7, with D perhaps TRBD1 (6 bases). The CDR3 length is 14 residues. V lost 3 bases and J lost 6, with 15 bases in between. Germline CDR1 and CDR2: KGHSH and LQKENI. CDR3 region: CASSPTGKSLEQYF. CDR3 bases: TGTGCCAGCTCACCGACAGGAAAAAGTCTCGAGCAGTACTTC. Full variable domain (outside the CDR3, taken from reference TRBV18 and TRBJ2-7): NAGVMQNPRHLVRRRGQEARLRCSPMKGHSHVYWYRQLPEEGLKFMVYLQKENIIDESGMPKERFSAEFPKEGPSILRIQQVVRGDSAAYFCASSPTGKSLEQYFGPGTRLTVT.

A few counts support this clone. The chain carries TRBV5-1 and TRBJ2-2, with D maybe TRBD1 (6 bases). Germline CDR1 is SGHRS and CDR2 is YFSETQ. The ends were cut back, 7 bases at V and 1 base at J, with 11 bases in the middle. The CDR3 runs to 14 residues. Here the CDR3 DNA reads TGCGCCAGCCTCCGGGACATGAACACCGGGGAGCTGTTTTTT. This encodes CASLRDMNTGELFF.

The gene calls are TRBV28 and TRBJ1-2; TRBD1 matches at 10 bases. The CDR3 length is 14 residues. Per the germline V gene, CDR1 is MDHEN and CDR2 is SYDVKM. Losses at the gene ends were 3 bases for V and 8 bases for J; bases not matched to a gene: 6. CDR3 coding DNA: TGTGCCAGCAGTTTCGGGACAGGGGCGAAGGGCTACACCTTC. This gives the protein CASSFGTGAKGYTF.

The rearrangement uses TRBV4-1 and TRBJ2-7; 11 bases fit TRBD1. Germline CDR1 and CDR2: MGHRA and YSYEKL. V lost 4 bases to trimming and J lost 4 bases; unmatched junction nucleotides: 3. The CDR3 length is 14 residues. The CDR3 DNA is TGCGCCAGCAGCCCGGGACAGGGGGAGTACGAGCAGTACTTC. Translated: CASSPGQGEYEQYF.

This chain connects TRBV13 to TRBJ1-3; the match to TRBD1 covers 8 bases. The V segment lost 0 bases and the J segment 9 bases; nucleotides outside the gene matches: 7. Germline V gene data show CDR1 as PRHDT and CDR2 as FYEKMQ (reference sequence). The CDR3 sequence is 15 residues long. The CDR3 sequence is CASSLGTGARGTIYF. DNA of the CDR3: TGTGCCAGCAGCTTAGGGACAGGGGCTAGAGGCACCATATATTTT.

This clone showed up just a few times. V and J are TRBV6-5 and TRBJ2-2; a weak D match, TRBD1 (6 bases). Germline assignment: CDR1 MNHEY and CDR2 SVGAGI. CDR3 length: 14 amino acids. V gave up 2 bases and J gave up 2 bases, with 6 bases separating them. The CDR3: CASSYGGNTGELFF. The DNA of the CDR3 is TGTGCCAGCAGTTACGGGGGCAACACCGGGGAGCTGTTTTTT.

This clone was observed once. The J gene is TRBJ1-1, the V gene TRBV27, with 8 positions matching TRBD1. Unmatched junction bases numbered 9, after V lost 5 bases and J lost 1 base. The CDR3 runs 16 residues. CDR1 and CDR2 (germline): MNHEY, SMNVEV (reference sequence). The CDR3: CASSDQPGTGNTEAFF. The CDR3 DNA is TGTGCCAGCAGTGATCAGCCCGGGACAGGGAACACTGAAGCTTTCTTT.

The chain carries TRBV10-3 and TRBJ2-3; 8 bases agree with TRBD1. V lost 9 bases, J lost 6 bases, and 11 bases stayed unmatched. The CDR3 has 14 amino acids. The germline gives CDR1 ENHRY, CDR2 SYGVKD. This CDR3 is CAITQGAVSDTQYF. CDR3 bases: TGTGCCATTACTCAGGGGGCTGTGTCCGATACGCAGTATTTT.

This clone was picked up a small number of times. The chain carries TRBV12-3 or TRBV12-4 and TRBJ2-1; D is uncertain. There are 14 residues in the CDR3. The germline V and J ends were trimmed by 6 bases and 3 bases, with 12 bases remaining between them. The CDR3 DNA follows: TGTGCCAGCAGCCCATGGGGAAGCTACAATGAGCAGTTCTTC. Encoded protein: CASSPWGSYNEQFF.

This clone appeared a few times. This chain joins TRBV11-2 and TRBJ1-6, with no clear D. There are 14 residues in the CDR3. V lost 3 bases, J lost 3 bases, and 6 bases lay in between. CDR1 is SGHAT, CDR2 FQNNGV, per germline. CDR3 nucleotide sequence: TGTGCCAGCAGCTTTGCGCTCTATAATTCACCCCTCCACTTT. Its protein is CASSFALYNSPLHF.

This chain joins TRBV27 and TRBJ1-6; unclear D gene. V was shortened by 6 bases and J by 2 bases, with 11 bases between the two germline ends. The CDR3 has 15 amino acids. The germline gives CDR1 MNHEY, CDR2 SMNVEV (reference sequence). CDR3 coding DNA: TGTGCCAGCAGGGATAGGTCAACCTATAATTCACCCCTCCACTTT. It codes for CASRDRSTYNSPLHF.

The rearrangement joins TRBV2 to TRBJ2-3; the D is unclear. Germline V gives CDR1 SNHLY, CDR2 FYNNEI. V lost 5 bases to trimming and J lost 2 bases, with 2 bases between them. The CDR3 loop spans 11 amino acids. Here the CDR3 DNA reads TGTGCCAGCAGTCACACAGATACGCAGTATTTT. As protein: CASSHTDTQYF.

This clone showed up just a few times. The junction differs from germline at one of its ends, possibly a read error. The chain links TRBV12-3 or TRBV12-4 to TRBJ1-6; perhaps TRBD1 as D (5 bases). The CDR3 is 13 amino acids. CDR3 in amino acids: CASSQGVNSSLHF. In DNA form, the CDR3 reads TGTGCCAGCAGTCAGGGAGTGAATTCATCCCTCCACTTT.

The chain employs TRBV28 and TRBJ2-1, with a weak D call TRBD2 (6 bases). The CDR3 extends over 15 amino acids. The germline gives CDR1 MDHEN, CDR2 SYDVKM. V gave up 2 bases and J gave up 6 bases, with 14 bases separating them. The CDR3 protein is CASSLNGRGSNEQFF. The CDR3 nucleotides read TGTGCCAGCAGTTTAAACGGGAGAGGGTCCAATGAGCAGTTCTTC.

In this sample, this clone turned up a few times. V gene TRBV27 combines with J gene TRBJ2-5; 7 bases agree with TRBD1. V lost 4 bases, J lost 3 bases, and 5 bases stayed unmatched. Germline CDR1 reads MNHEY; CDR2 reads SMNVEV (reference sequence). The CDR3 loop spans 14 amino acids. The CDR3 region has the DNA TGTGCCAGCAGTTCCGCTGGGACAGAAGAGACCCAGTACTTC. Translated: CASSSAGTEETQYF.

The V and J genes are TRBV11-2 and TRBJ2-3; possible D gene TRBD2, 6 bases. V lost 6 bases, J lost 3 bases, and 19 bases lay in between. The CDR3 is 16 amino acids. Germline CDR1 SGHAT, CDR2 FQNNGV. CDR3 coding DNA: TGTGCCAGCAGACCCGCTCGGGGAGGAGGAACAGATACGCAGTATTTT. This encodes CASRPARGGGTDTQYF.

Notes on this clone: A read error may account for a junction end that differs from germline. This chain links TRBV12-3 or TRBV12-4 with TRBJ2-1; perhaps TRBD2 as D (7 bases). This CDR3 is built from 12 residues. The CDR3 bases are TGTGCCAGCAGATTAGGGGGGGATGAGCAGTTCTTC. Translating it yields CASRLGGDEQFF.

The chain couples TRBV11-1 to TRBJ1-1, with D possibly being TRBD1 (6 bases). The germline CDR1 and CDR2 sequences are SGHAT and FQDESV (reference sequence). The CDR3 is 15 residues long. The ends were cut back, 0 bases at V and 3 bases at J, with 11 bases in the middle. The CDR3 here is CASSLAGQWHTEAFF. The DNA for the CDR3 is TGTGCCAGCAGCTTAGCAGGACAGTGGCACACTGAAGCTTTCTTT.

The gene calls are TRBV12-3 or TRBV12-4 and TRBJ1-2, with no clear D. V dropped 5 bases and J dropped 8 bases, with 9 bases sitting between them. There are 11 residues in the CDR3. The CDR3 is CASSHDGGYTF. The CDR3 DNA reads TGTGCCAGCAGTCATGATGGAGGCTACACCTTC.

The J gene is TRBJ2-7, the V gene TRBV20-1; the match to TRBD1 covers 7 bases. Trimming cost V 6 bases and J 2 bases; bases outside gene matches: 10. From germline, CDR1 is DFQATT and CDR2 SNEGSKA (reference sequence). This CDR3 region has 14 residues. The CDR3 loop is CSAMYGTATYEQYF. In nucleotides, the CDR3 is TGCAGTGCCATGTACGGGACAGCAACCTACGAGCAGTACTTC.

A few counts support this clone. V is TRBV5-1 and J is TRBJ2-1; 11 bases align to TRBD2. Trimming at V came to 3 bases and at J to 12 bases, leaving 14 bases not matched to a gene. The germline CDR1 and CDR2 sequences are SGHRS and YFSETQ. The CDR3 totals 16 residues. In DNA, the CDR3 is TGCGCCAGCAGCTCACCGGGACTAGCGGCCTCCTGGGGGCAGTTCTTC. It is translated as CASSSPGLAASWGQFF. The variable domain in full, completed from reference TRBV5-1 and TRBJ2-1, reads KAGVTQTPRYLIKTRGQQVTLSCSPISGHRSVSWYQQTPGQGLQFLFEYFSETQRNKGNFPGRFSGRQFSNSRSEMNVSTLELGDSALYLCASSSPGLAASWGQFFGPGTRLTVL.

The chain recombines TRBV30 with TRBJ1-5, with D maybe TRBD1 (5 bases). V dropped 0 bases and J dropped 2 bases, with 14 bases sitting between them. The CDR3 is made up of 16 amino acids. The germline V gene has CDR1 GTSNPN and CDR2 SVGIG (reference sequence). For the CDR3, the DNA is TGTGCCTGGAGTGTAATCGGGGCCTTCGGCAATCAGCCCCAGCATTTT. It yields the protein CAWSVIGAFGNQPQHF.